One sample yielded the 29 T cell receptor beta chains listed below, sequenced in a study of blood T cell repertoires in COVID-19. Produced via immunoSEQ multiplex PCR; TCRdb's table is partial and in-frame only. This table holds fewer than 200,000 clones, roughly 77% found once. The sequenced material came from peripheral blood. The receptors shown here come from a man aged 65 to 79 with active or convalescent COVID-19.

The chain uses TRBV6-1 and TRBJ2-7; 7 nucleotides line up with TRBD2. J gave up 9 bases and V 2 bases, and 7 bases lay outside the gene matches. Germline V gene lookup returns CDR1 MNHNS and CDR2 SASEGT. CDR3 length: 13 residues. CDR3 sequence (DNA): TGTGCCAGCAGTGAAATGAAGCGGGAAAGGCAGTACTTC. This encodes CASSEMKRERQYF.

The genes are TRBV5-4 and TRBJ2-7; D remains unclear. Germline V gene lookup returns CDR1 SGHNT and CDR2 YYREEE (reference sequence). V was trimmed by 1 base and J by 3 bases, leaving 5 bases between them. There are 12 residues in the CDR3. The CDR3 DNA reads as TGTGCCAGCAGCTTGCCTAACTACGAGCAGTACTTC. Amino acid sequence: CASSLPNYEQYF.

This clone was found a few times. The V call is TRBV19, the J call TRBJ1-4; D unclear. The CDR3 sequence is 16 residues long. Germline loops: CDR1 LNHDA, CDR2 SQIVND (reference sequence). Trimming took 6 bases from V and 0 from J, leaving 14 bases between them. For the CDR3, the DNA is TGTGCCAGTAGCTCCGACACGGCAGCAACTAATGAAAAACTGTTTTTT. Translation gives CASSSDTAATNEKLFF. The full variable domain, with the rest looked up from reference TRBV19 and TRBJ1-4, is DGGITQSPKYLFRKEGQNVTLSCEQNLNHDAMYWYRQDPGQGLRLIYYSQIVNDFQKGDIAEGYSVSREKKESFPLTVTSAQKNPTAFYLCASSSDTAATNEKLFFGSGTQLSVL.

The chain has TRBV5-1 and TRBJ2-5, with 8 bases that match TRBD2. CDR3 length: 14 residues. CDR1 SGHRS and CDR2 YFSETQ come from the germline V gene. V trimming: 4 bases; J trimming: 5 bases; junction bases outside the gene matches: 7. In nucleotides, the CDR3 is TGCGCCAGCAGCGGACGCAGCGGGGGCGAGACCCAGTACTTC. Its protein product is CASSGRSGGETQYF. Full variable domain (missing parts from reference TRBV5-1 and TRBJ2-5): KAGVTQTPRYLIKTRGQQVTLSCSPISGHRSVSWYQQTPGQGLQFLFEYFSETQRNKGNFPGRFSGRQFSNSRSEMNVSTLELGDSALYLCASSGRSGGETQYFGPGTRLLVL.

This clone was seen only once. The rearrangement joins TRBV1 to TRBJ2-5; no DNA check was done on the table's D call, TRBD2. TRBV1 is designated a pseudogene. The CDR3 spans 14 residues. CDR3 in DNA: TGCACCAGCAGCAGACTAGCGGTAATGGAGACCCAGTACTTC. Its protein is CTSSRLAVMETQYF.

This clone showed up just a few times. The CDR3 loop is CASTYRREKGEQYF. CDR3 in DNA: TGTGCCAGCACCTATAGGCGGGAGAAGGGCGAGCAGTACTTC. V and J are TRBV6-5 and TRBJ2-7; 7 nucleotides match TRBD2. Germline loops: CDR1 MNHEY, CDR2 SVGAGI. V was pared by 7 bases and J by 6 bases, with 12 bases of the junction left unmatched. The CDR3 length is 14 residues.

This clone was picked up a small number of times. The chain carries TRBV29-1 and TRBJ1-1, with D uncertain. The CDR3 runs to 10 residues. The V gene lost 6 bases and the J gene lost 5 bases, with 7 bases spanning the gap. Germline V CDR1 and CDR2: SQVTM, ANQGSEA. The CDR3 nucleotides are TGCAGCGTAGCTAGGACTGAAGCTTTCTTT. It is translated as CSVARTEAFF. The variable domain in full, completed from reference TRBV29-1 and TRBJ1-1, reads SAVISQKPSRDICQRGTSLTIQCQVDSQVTMMFWYRQQPGQSLTLIATANQGSEATYESGFVIDKFPISRPNLTFSTLTVSNMSPEDSSIYLCSVARTEAFFGQGTRLTVV.

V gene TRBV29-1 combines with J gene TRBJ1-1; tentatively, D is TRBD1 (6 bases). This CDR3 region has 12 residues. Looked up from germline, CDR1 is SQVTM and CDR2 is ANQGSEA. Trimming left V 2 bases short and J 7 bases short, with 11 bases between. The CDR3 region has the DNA TGCAGCGTTGAAAAGGCAGGGGATGAAGCTTTCTTT. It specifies CSVEKAGDEAFF.

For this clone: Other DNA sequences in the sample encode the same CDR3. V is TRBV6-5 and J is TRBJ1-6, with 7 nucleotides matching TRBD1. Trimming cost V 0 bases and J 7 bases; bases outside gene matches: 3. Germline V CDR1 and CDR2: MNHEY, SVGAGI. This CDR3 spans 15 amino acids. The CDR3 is CASSYSRQGNSPLHF. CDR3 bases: TGTGCCAGCAGTTACTCACGACAGGGAAATTCACCCCTCCACTTT.

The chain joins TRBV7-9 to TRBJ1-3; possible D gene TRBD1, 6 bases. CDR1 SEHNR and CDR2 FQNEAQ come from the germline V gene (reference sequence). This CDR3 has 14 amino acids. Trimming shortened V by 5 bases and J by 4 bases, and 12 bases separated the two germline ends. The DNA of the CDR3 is TGTGCCAGCAGCGACACAGGGCAGGGAAACACCATATATTTT. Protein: CASSDTGQGNTIYF.

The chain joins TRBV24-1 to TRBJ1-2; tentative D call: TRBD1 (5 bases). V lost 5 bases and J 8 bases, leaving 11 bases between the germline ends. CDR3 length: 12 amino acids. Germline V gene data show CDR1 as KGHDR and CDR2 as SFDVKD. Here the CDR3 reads CATSAGTDGYTF. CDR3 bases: TGTGCCACCAGTGCTGGGACTGACGGCTACACCTTC.

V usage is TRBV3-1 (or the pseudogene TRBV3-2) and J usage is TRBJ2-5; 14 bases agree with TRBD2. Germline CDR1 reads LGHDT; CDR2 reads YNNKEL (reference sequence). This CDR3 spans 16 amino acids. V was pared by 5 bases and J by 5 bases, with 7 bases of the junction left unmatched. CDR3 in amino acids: CASSYGLAGGSETQYF. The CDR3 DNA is TGTGCCAGCAGCTATGGACTAGCGGGGGGTTCGGAGACCCAGTACTTC.

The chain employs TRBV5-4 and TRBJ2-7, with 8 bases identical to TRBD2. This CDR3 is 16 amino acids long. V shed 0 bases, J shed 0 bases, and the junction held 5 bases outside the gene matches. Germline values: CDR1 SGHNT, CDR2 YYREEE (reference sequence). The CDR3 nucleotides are TGTGCCAGCAGCTTGGCCGCGACTAGCGCCTCCTACGAGCAGTACTTC. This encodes CASSLAATSASYEQYF.

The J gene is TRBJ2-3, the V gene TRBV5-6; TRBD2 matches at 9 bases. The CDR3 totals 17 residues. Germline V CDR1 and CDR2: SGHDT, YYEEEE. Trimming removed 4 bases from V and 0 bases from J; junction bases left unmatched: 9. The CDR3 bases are TGTGCCAGCAGCCGGGTAGCGGGGGCCTTAAGCACAGATACGCAGTATTTT. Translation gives CASSRVAGALSTDTQYF.

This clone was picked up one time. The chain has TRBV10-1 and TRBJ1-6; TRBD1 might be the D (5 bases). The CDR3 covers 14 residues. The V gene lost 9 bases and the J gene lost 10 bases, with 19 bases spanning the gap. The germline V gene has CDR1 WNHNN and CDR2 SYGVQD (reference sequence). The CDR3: CASSPSGGGSPLHF. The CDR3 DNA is TGCGCCAGTTCTCCCTCGGGGGGAGGATCACCCCTCCACTTT.

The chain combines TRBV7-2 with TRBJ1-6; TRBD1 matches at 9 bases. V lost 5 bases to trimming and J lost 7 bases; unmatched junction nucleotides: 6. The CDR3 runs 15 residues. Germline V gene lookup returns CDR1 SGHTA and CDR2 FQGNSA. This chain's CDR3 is CASSVQGAYNSPLHF. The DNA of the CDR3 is TGTGCCAGCAGCGTACAGGGGGCTTACAATTCACCCCTCCACTTT.

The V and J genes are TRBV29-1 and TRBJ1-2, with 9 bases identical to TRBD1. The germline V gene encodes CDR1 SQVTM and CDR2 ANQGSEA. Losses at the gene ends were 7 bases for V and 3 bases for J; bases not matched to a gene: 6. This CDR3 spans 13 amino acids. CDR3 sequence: CSAGQGTDYGYTF. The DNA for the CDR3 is TGCAGCGCGGGACAGGGTACGGACTATGGCTACACCTTC. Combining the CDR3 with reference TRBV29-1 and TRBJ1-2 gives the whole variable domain SAVISQKPSRDICQRGTSLTIQCQVDSQVTMMFWYRQQPGQSLTLIATANQGSEATYESGFVIDKFPISRPNLTFSTLTVSNMSPEDSSIYLCSAGQGTDYGYTFGSGTRLTVV.

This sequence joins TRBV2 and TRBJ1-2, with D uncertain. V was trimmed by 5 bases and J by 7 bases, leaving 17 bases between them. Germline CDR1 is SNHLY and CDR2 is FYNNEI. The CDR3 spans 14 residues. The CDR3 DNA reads TGTGCCAGCAGTCCAGCCGTTCTTTCGGGTGGCTACACCTTC. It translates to CASSPAVLSGGYTF.

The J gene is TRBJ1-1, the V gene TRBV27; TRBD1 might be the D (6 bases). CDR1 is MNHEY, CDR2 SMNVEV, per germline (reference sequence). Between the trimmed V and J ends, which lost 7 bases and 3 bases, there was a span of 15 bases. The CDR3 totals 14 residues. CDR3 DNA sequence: TGTGCCAGCACCGGGAGGGGGAAGGACACTGAAGCTTTCTTT. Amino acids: CASTGRGKDTEAFF.

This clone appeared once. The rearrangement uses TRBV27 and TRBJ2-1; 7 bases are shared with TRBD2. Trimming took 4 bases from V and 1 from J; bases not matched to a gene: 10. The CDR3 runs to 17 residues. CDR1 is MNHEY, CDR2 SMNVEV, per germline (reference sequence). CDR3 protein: CASSSNSAGVSYNEQFF. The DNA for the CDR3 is TGTGCCAGCAGTTCTAATTCTGCGGGAGTATCCTACAATGAGCAGTTCTTC.

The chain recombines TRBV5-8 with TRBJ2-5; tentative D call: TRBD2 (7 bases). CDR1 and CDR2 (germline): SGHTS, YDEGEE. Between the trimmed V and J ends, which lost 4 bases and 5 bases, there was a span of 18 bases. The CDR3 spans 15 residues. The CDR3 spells CASSETGGRWETQYF. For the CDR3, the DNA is TGTGCCAGCAGCGAAACGGGGGGCCGGTGGGAGACCCAGTACTTC.

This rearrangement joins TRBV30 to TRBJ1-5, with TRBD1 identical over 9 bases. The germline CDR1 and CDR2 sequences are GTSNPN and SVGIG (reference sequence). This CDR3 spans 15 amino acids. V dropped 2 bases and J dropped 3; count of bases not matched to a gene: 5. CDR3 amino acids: CAWSLTGGLNQPQHF. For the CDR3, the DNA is TGTGCCTGGAGTCTAACAGGGGGCCTCAATCAGCCCCAGCATTTT.

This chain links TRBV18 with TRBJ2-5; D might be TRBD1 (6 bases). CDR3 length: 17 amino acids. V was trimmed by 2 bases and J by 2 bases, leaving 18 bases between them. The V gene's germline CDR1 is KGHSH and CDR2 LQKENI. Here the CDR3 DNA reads TGTGCCAGCTCACCAGGGGCGGACAGAAAGAAGCAAGAGACCCAGTACTTC. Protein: CASSPGADRKKQETQYF.

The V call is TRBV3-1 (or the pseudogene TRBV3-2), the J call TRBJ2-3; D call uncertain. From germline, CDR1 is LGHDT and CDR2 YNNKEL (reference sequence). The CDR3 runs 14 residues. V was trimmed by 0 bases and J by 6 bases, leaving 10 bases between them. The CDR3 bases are TGTGCCAGCAGCCAAGAGGCGTCGAGGGATACGCAGTATTTT. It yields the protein CASSQEASRDTQYF.

CDR3 coding DNA: TGTGCCATCAGCTGGGCGGGGGACTCAGCTAACTATGGCTACACCTTC. It translates to CAISWAGDSANYGYTF. The chain couples TRBV10-3 to TRBJ1-2, with a possible D match to TRBD1 (5 bases). Trimming took 6 bases from V and 0 from J, leaving 17 bases between them. The CDR3 is 16 residues long. Germline CDR1 and CDR2: ENHRY and SYGVKD.

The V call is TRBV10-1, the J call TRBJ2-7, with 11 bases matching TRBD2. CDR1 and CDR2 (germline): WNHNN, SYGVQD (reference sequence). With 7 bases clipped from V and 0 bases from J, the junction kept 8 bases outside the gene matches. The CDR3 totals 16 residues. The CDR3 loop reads CASTGGTSGISYEQYF. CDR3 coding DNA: TGCGCCAGCACAGGAGGGACTAGCGGAATCTCCTACGAGCAGTACTTC.

CDR3 nucleotide sequence: TGCGCCAGCAGCCAAGAGGCGCAGACAGTCATTAACACCGGGGAGCTGTTTTTT. Its translation: CASSQEAQTVINTGELFF. This chain links TRBV4-3 with TRBJ2-2, with D possibly matching TRBD1 (5 bases). V lost 0 bases and J lost 2, with 16 bases in between. The CDR3 covers 18 residues. Germline V gene sequence: CDR1 LGHNA, CDR2 YSLEER.

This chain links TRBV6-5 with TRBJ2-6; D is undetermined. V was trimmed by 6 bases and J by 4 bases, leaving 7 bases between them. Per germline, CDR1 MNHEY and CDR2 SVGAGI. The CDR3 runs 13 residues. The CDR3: CASRANGANVLTF. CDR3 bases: TGTGCCAGCAGGGCCAACGGGGCCAACGTCCTGACTTTC.

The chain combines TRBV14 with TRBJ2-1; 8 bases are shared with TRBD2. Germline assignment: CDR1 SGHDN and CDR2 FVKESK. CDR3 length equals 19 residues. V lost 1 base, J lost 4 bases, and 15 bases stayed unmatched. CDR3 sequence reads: CASSQAATYGGRWYNEQFF. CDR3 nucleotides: TGTGCCAGCAGCCAAGCGGCAACCTATGGCGGGAGGTGGTACAATGAGCAGTTCTTC. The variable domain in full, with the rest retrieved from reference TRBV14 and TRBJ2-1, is EAGVTQFPSHSVIEKGQTVTLRCDPISGHDNLYWYRRVMGKEIKFLLHFVKESKQDESGMPNNRFLAERTGGTYSTLKVQPAELEDSGVYFCASSQAATYGGRWYNEQFFGPGTRLTVL.